Below are 14 T cell receptor beta chains sequenced from a single sample in a study of early T cells in non-severe SARS-CoV-2 infection. Via MiXCR, TCRdb re-called the 5' RACE reads, giving one row per CDR3 protein. Counted here are approximately 69,000 distinct CDR3 sequences, 9% to 15% occurring once; the ten biggest clones make up about 3.9%. Sequencing used whole blood. These receptors were collected from an adult who was a healthcare worker with PCR-confirmed SARS-CoV-2 infection or an uninfected control (not recorded which).

This clonotype turned up a few times. The chain carries TRBV7-9 and TRBJ2-1, with D unresolved. Looked up from germline, CDR1 is SEHNR and CDR2 is FQNEAQ (reference sequence). V was clipped by 10 bases and J by 0 bases, with 10 bases between them. The CDR3 runs 13 residues. CDR3 in DNA: TGTGCCACCTCGGTTAGCTCCTACAATGAGCAGTTCTTC. It specifies CATSVSSYNEQFF.

This clonotype showed up many times. This rearrangement joins TRBV7-7 to TRBJ1-1, with D maybe TRBD1 (5 bases). The ends were cut back, 4 bases at V and 6 bases at J, with 12 bases in the middle. The length of the CDR3 is 13 residues. CDR1 is SSHAT, CDR2 FNYEAQ, per germline (reference sequence). For the CDR3, the DNA is TGTGCCAGCAGCTCTGCACAAGGGGCTGAAGCTTTCTTT. It codes for CASSSAQGAEAFF.

This clonotype was detected many times. The chain couples TRBV9 to TRBJ2-2; D not certain. Germline V gives CDR1 SGDLS, CDR2 YYNGEE. Trimming cost V 1 base and J 8 bases, with 9 bases left between them. The CDR3 spans 13 residues. The CDR3 here is CASSVYDSGELFF. CDR3 nucleotides: TGTGCCAGCAGCGTATATGACTCTGGGGAGCTGTTTTTT.

This clonotype was found many times. This chain joins TRBV7-9 and TRBJ1-1, with a weak D call TRBD1 (5 bases). V was clipped by 4 bases and J by 1 base, with 7 bases between them. Germline-derived CDR1 and CDR2 are SEHNR and FQNEAQ (reference sequence). This CDR3 spans 13 amino acids. This chain's CDR3 is CASSSQENTEAFF. The CDR3 nucleotides read TGTGCCAGCAGCTCACAGGAGAACACTGAAGCTTTCTTT. Full variable domain (missing parts from reference TRBV7-9 and TRBJ1-1): DTGVSQNPRHKITKRGQNVTFRCDPISEHNRLYWYRQTLGQGPEFLTYFQNEAQLEKSRLLSDRFSAERPKGSFSTLEIQRTEQGDSAMYLCASSSQENTEAFFGQGTRLTVV.

This clonotype was observed a handful of times. The chain couples TRBV7-8 to TRBJ2-5, with unresolved D. Germline lookup yields CDR1 SGHVS and CDR2 FQNEAQ. The CDR3 sequence is 15 residues long. Between the trimmed V and J ends, which lost 4 bases and 2 bases, there was a span of 14 bases. The CDR3 DNA sequence: TGTGCCAGCAGCTCGGGCGTGCCTGGGCAAGAGACCCAGTACTTC. Its protein product is CASSSGVPGQETQYF.

This clonotype has a count of ten or more. The chain carries TRBV7-9 and TRBJ2-7; the match to TRBD1 covers 9 bases. The V segment lost 4 bases and the J segment 7 bases; nucleotides outside the gene matches: 8. This CDR3 has 14 amino acids. Germline CDR1 and CDR2: SEHNR and FQNEAQ (reference sequence). The CDR3 is CASSYPGQGGEQYF. CDR3 nucleotide sequence: TGTGCCAGCAGCTACCCGGGACAGGGAGGAGAGCAGTACTTC.

The chain employs TRBV7-3 and TRBJ2-1; 9 bases are shared with TRBD2. Germline CDR1 and CDR2: SGHTA and FQGTGA. V was pared by 5 bases and J by 10 bases, with 9 bases of the junction left unmatched. This CDR3 comprises 14 residues. The CDR3 is CASSRSGLAVEQFF. CDR3 bases: TGTGCCAGCAGCCGATCGGGACTAGCTGTGGAGCAGTTCTTC.

The chain recombines TRBV9 with TRBJ1-5; D remains ambiguous. The V gene lost 0 bases and the J gene lost 0 bases, with 19 bases spanning the gap. Germline V lookup: CDR1 SGDLS, CDR2 YYNGEE. The length of the CDR3 is 19 residues. The CDR3, as DNA: TGTGCCAGCAGCGTAGAGGCTGGGATTCGCGGTAATAGCAATCAGCCCCAGCATTTT. Translated: CASSVEAGIRGNSNQPQHF.

This clonotype was observed many times. CDR3 nucleotides: TGTGCCAGCAGTTCTTCCCCCTTAGCGGGAGTTGGGGATACGCAGTATTTT. This encodes CASSSSPLAGVGDTQYF. The chain couples TRBV27 to TRBJ2-3; 9 nucleotides align to TRBD2. V lost 4 bases to trimming and J lost 6 bases; unmatched junction nucleotides: 14. The CDR3 has 17 amino acids. Germline V gene lookup returns CDR1 MNHEY and CDR2 SMNVEV (reference sequence).

J is TRBJ2-5 and V is TRBV11-2; D unclear. CDR3 length equals 12 residues. Trimming shortened V by 0 bases and J by 5 bases, and 4 bases separated the two germline ends. The V gene's germline CDR1 is SGHAT and CDR2 FQNNGV. CDR3: CASSLDVETQYF. Written as DNA, the CDR3 is TGTGCCAGCAGCTTAGATGTTGAGACCCAGTACTTC.

This clonotype was observed at least ten times. The chain employs TRBV19 and TRBJ2-6, with no clear D. Germline loops: CDR1 LNHDA, CDR2 SQIVND (reference sequence). The CDR3 spans 16 residues. V was shortened by 4 bases and J by 0 bases, with 10 bases between the two germline ends. The CDR3 here is CASSRASSSGANVLTF. The CDR3 bases are TGTGCCAGTAGTAGGGCATCTAGCTCTGGGGCCAACGTCCTGACTTTC.

This chain connects TRBV9 to TRBJ2-3; the match to TRBD2 covers 7 bases. The CDR3 runs to 17 residues. V dropped 3 bases and J dropped 0; count of bases not matched to a gene: 10. Germline V gene sequence: CDR1 SGDLS, CDR2 YYNGEE. The CDR3 is CASSAVSMGLSTDTQYF. In DNA form, the CDR3 reads TGTGCCAGCAGCGCAGTATCTATGGGACTAAGCACAGATACGCAGTATTTT.

Notes on this clonotype: Since a much larger clone is just one base distant, this may be a read error. The CDR3 DNA follows: TGCGCCAGCAGTTCCGCTACTAGCGCTAATAAGCAGTTCTTC. Translation gives CASSSATSANKQFF. This chain joins TRBV5-1 and TRBJ2-1, with TRBD2 matching over 7 bases. Germline V gives CDR1 SGHRS, CDR2 YFSETQ. The ends lost 5 bases at V and 11 bases at J; junction bases unmatched: 13. The CDR3 extends over 14 amino acids.

The chain is built from TRBV12-3 or TRBV12-4 and TRBJ2-7; TRBD1 matches at 11 bases. This CDR3 is built from 14 residues. Trimming cost V 6 bases and J 9 bases; bases outside gene matches: 10. CDR3 loop: CASSSGTGGVGQYF. DNA for the CDR3: TGTGCCAGCAGCTCCGGGACAGGGGGGGTCGGGCAGTACTTC.